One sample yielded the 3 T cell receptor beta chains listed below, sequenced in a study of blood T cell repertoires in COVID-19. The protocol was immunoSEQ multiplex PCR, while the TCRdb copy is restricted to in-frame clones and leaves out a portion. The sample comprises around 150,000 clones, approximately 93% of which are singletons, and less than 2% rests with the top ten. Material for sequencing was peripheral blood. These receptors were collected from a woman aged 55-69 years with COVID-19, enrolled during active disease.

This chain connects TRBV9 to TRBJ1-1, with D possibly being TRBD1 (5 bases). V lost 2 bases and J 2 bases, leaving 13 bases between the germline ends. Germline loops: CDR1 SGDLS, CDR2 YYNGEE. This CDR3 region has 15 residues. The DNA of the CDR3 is TGTGCCAGCAGCGTGAAGGGGAGGGGCAACACTGAAGCTTTCTTT. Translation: CASSVKGRGNTEAFF. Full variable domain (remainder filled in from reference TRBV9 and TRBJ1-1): DSGVTQTPKHLITATGQRVTLRCSPRSGDLSVYWYQQSLDQGLQFLIQYYNGEERAKGNILERFSAQQFPDLHSELNLSSLELGDSALYFCASSVKGRGNTEAFFGQGTRLTVV.

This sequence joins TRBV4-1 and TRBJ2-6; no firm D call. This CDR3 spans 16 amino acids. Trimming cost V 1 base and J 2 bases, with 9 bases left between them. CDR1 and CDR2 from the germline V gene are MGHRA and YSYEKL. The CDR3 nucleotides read TGCGCCAGCAGCCAAGTAGTCCAGGCTGGGGCCAACGTCCTGACTTTC. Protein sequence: CASSQVVQAGANVLTF.

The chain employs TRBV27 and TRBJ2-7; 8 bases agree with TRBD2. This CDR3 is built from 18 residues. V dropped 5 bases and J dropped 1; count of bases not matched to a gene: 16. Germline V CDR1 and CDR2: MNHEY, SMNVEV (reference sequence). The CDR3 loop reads CASSPQGAGGAYSYEQYF. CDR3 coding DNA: TGTGCCAGCAGTCCCCAAGGGGCGGGGGGCGCATATTCCTACGAGCAGTACTTC.